One sample yielded the 15 T cell receptor beta chains listed below, sequenced in a study of OX40 agonist ivuxolimab in advanced cancers. Clones were sequenced by immunoSEQ multiplex PCR, and TCRdb holds only the in-frame ones, with some missing. In the table there are 80,000 to 95,000 clones, roughly 89% of which are singletons. This sample comprised CD4+ or CD8+ T cells sorted from blood, obtained in a trial of the OX40 agonist ivuxolimab. The receptors were gathered from an adult with an advanced solid tumor such as melanoma, head and neck, liver or kidney cancer.

This clone occurred once. The chain employs TRBV27 and TRBJ2-7; either TRBD1 or TRBD2 may fit D (5 bases each). Deletions cut 0 bases from V and 0 bases from J, with 18 bases between. The CDR3 spans 18 residues. Germline V lookup: CDR1 MNHEY, CDR2 SMNVEV (reference sequence). The CDR3 region has the DNA TGTGCCAGCAGTTTATCGATAAGGGGACCGTGGACCTCCTACGAGCAGTACTTC. Encoded protein: CASSLSIRGPWTSYEQYF.

Here the CDR3 DNA reads TGTGCCAGCAGCTTAGTAGATACTGGGGAAAAACTGTTTTTT. It translates to CASSLVDTGEKLFF. V gene TRBV7-9 combines with J gene TRBJ1-4; D gene unclear. Germline V gene sequence: CDR1 SEHNR, CDR2 FQNEAQ (reference sequence). This CDR3 has 14 residues. The germline V and J ends were trimmed by 1 base and 8 bases, with 11 bases remaining between them.

The chain links TRBV11-3 to TRBJ2-5, with 12 bases identical to TRBD2. Germline-derived CDR1 and CDR2 are SGHNT and YENEEA. V shed 6 bases, J shed 7 bases, and the junction held 3 bases outside the gene matches. There are 13 residues in the CDR3. DNA of the CDR3: TGTGCCAGCAGTTTACTAGCGGGAGGGACCCAGTACTTC. Amino acid sequence: CASSLLAGGTQYF.

V and J are TRBV6-6 and TRBJ2-2, with 7 nucleotides matching TRBD1. The germline CDR1 and CDR2 sequences are MNHNY and SVGAGI (reference sequence). V gave up 2 bases and J gave up 5 bases; unmatched junction bases: 5. The CDR3 covers 15 residues. Here the CDR3 reads CASSYVTGATGELFF. Written as DNA, the CDR3 is TGTGCCAGCAGTTACGTCACAGGGGCGACCGGGGAGCTGTTTTTT.

This chain joins TRBV27 and TRBJ1-3, with no clear D. Looked up from germline, CDR1 is MNHEY and CDR2 is SMNVEV (reference sequence). The ends were cut back, 8 bases at V and 0 bases at J, with 5 bases in the middle. The CDR3 length is 12 residues. Here the CDR3 DNA reads TGTGCCAGCTGGAACTCTGGAAACACCATATATTTT. Amino acid sequence: CASWNSGNTIYF.

V and J are TRBV5-8 and TRBJ1-4; 8 nucleotides match TRBD1. CDR3 size: 16 residues. V shed 4 bases, J shed 2 bases, and the junction held 7 bases outside the gene matches. Germline-derived CDR1 and CDR2 are SGHTS and YDEGEE. Here the CDR3 reads CASSPRTGRTNEKLFF. The CDR3 coding sequence is TGTGCCAGCAGCCCTAGGACAGGGCGGACTAATGAAAAACTGTTTTTT.

The CDR3 sequence is CASSLRLGTSATNEKLFF. The CDR3 DNA sequence: TGTGCCAGCAGCTTAAGGTTGGGGACAAGCGCAACTAATGAAAAACTGTTTTTT. The V and J genes are TRBV7-9 and TRBJ1-4; D perhaps matches TRBD1 (6 bases). Germline CDR1 reads SEHNR; CDR2 reads FQNEAQ (reference sequence). The CDR3 length is 18 residues. Trimming took 2 bases from V and 0 from J, leaving 16 bases between them.

The chain joins TRBV5-6 to TRBJ2-5; the D gene is possibly TRBD1 (5 bases). Trimming removed 1 base from V and 10 bases from J, with 11 bases in between. From germline, CDR1 is SGHDT and CDR2 YYEEEE. The CDR3 contains 12 residues. DNA for the CDR3: TGTGCCAGCAGCTTGCCAGGGTGGGGCCAGTACTTC. It yields the protein CASSLPGWGQYF.

The chain employs TRBV2 and TRBJ2-3; a weak D match, TRBD1 (6 bases). Deletions cut 5 bases from V and 0 bases from J, with 15 bases between. Germline CDR1 SNHLY, CDR2 FYNNEI. CDR3 size: 16 residues. The chain's CDR3 is CASSRGTTTSTDTQYF. In nucleotides, the CDR3 is TGTGCCAGCAGTAGAGGGACAACCACTAGCACAGATACGCAGTATTTT.

V gene TRBV7-9 combines with J gene TRBJ2-7; the D is unclear. V was cut by 4 bases and J by 6 bases, with 19 bases left in between. This CDR3 is 15 amino acids long. Germline CDR1 and CDR2: SEHNR and FQNEAQ (reference sequence). The CDR3 region has the DNA TGTGCCAGCAGCTCACCCTGGACCCACCAAGGCGAGCAGTACTTC. This encodes CASSSPWTHQGEQYF.

The chain links TRBV9 to TRBJ2-7; 12 bases match TRBD2. The CDR3 loop spans 14 amino acids. CDR1 is SGDLS and CDR2 is YYNGEE in the germline V gene. V lost 4 bases, J lost 5 bases, and 4 bases stayed unmatched. CDR3 region: CASSTRLAGDEQYF. The DNA of the CDR3 is TGTGCCAGCAGCACGAGACTAGCGGGAGACGAGCAGTACTTC.

This clone appeared once. This chain uses TRBV19 with TRBJ1-1; TRBD1 is a possible D gene (6 bases). Germline V gene data show CDR1 as LNHDA and CDR2 as SQIVND (reference sequence). This CDR3 is 16 amino acids long. V shed 6 bases and J shed 2 bases, with 19 bases lying between them. CDR3 protein: CASSRLLGAANTEAFF. DNA of the CDR3: TGTGCCAGTAGCCGCCTCCTGGGGGCCGCCAACACTGAAGCTTTCTTT. The full variable domain, completed using reference TRBV19 and TRBJ1-1, is DGGITQSPKYLFRKEGQNVTLSCEQNLNHDAMYWYRQDPGQGLRLIYYSQIVNDFQKGDIAEGYSVSREKKESFPLTVTSAQKNPTAFYLCASSRLLGAANTEAFFGQGTRLTVV.

In this sample, this clone turned up once. This chain links TRBV7-9 with TRBJ2-7; unclear D gene. Trimming took off 0 bases at V and 3 bases at J, with 6 bases between the two ends. This CDR3 region has 13 residues. The germline V gene has CDR1 SEHNR and CDR2 FQNEAQ (reference sequence). CDR3 in amino acids: CASSLALSYEQYF. In DNA form, the CDR3 reads TGTGCCAGCAGCTTAGCGCTTAGCTACGAGCAGTACTTC.

J is TRBJ2-1 and V is TRBV19; 11 bases map to TRBD2. Germline V gives CDR1 LNHDA, CDR2 SQIVND (reference sequence). The ends lost 7 bases at V and 4 bases at J; junction bases unmatched: 6. The CDR3 runs 15 residues. The DNA for the CDR3 is TGTGCCAGTAAGGGGGGACTAGCGGCTTACAATGAGCAGTTCTTC. This translates into CASKGGLAAYNEQFF.

A remark on this clone: Additional DNA sequences in this sample encode the identical CDR3. CDR3 sequence reads: CASSSLYEQYF. DNA for the CDR3: TGTGCCAGCAGCTCTCTCTATGAGCAGTACTTC. The chain has TRBV5-4 and TRBJ2-7; D is uncertain. Germline V gene data show CDR1 as SGHNT and CDR2 as YYREEE (reference sequence). CDR3 size: 11 residues. The V end was cut by 3 bases, the J end by 7 bases, with 8 bases between. Together with reference TRBV5-4 and TRBJ2-7, the CDR3 gives the full variable domain: ETGVTQSPTHLIKTRGQQVTLRCSSQSGHNTVSWYQQALGQGPQFIFQYYREEENGRGNFPPRFSGLQFPNYSSELNVNALELDDSALYLCASSSLYEQYFGPGTRLTVT.